Each of the 8 T cell receptor beta chains below was sequenced from the same sample in a study of shared clonotypes between healthy human individuals. The method was immunoSEQ multiplex PCR; TCRdb's version includes in-frame clones alone and lacks a portion of them. The data show millions of clones, roughly 94% seen once. Input material: naive CD4+ T cells sorted from blood. Subset in this sample: CD45RA+ positively selected. The receptor set was obtained from a man aged 18-30 years in good health.

The J gene is TRBJ1-4, the V gene TRBV30; perhaps TRBD1 as D (6 bases). The CDR3 is 13 residues long. Germline loops: CDR1 GTSNPN, CDR2 SVGIG (reference sequence). Deletions cut 0 bases from V and 8 bases from J, with 10 bases between. The CDR3 bases are TGTGCCTGGAGTGTAGGTCAGGGGGAAAAACTGTTTTTT. This encodes CAWSVGQGEKLFF.

V is TRBV6-5 and J is TRBJ1-5, with TRBD1 matching over 7 bases. Germline CDR1 reads MNHEY; CDR2 reads SVGAGI. The CDR3 is made up of 15 amino acids. V shed 6 bases and J 0 bases; nucleotides not matched to a gene: 5. The CDR3 bases are TGTGCCAGCAGAAGCGGGGACAGTAGCAATCAGCCCCAGCATTTT. As protein: CASRSGDSSNQPQHF.

This clone was picked up many times. V usage is TRBV7-2 and J usage is TRBJ2-7; the D gene is possibly TRBD1 (5 bases). Germline V lookup: CDR1 SGHTA, CDR2 FQGNSA. V was pared by 5 bases and J by 0 bases, with 11 bases between. This CDR3 region has 14 residues. CDR3 DNA: TGTGCCAGCAGCATAGACAGCTTCTCCTACGAGCAGTACTTC. This translates into CASSIDSFSYEQYF. The full variable domain, its missing parts supplied by reference TRBV7-2 and TRBJ2-7, is GAGVSQSPSNKVTEKGKDVELRCDPISGHTALYWYRQSLGQGLEFLIYFQGNSAPDKSGLPSDRFSAERTGGSVSTLTIQRTQQEDSAVYLCASSIDSFSYEQYFGPGTRLTVT.

The chain uses TRBV27 and TRBJ1-5, with unresolved D. V lost 5 bases and J 3 bases, leaving 17 bases between the germline ends. CDR3 length: 16 amino acids. Germline assignment: CDR1 MNHEY and CDR2 SMNVEV (reference sequence). The CDR3 coding sequence is TGTGCCAGCAGTATCCTAACAGCCGACATCAATCAGCCCCAGCATTTT. Its protein product is CASSILTADINQPQHF.

A single count supports this clone. V gene TRBV5-1 combines with J gene TRBJ2-5; a possible D gene is TRBD1 (5 bases). The CDR3 runs to 15 residues. Trimming stripped 2 bases from V and 5 bases from J, with 16 bases between. Germline V gene lookup returns CDR1 SGHRS and CDR2 YFSETQ. This CDR3 is CASSFRQPFEETQYF. The DNA of the CDR3 is TGCGCCAGCAGCTTTCGACAGCCTTTCGAGGAGACCCAGTACTTC.

V is TRBV6-1 and J is TRBJ2-7; either TRBD1 or TRBD2 may supply D (5 bases each). CDR1 is MNHNS, CDR2 SASEGT, per germline. The CDR3 sequence is 14 residues long. V was trimmed by 1 base and J by 3 bases, leaving 10 bases between them. CDR3 sequence: CASSEVGGIYEQYF. The CDR3 region has the DNA TGTGCCAGCAGTGAAGTTGGGGGAATCTACGAGCAGTACTTC.

The rearrangement links TRBV6-5 to TRBJ2-7, with a weak D call TRBD1 (7 bases). Trimming shortened V by 1 base and J by 3 bases, and 10 bases separated the two germline ends. This CDR3 region has 14 residues. From germline, CDR1 is MNHEY and CDR2 SVGAGI. The CDR3 reads CASSYWRDSYEQYF. The DNA for the CDR3 is TGTGCCAGCAGTTACTGGCGGGACAGCTACGAGCAGTACTTC.

With respect to this clone: Other nucleotide sequences from this sample produce the same CDR3. The chain joins TRBV5-1 to TRBJ2-7; tentative D call: TRBD1 (5 bases). V dropped 0 bases and J dropped 2 bases, with 12 bases sitting between them. Germline CDR1 reads SGHRS; CDR2 reads YFSETQ. The CDR3 runs 15 residues. The CDR3 is CASSLDGTGPYEQYF. CDR3 DNA sequence: TGCGCCAGCAGCTTGGACGGTACAGGCCCCTACGAGCAGTACTTC.